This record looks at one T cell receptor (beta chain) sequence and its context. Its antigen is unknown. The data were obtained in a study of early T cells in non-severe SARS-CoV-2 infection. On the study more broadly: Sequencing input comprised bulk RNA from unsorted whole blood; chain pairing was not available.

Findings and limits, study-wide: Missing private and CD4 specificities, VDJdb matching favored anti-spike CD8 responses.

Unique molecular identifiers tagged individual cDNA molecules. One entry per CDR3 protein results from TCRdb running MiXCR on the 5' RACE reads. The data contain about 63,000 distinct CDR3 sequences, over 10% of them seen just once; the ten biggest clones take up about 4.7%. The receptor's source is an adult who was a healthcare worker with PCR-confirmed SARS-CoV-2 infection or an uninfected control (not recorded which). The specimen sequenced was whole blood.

In nucleotides, the CDR3 is TGCGCCAGCAGCCAAGAGTTGCGGGAGCTTGAGCAGTACTTC. This sequence encodes CASSQELRELEQYF. The chain couples TRBV4-1 to TRBJ2-7; 7 bases are a match to TRBD2. Germline trimming cut 0 bases from V and 7 bases from J; bases unmatched to any gene: 6. Germline V gene data show CDR1 as MGHRA and CDR2 as YSYEKL. This CDR3 contains 14 residues.